This is a list of T cell receptor beta chains from one sample in a study of radiotherapy plus CTLA-4 blockade in lung cancer. Method: immunoSEQ multiplex PCR; TCRdb's copy keeps in-frame clones and lacks some. The repertoire holds around 82,000 clones, with roughly 80% as singletons. The specimen was peripheral blood, collected from a patient treated with radiotherapy plus ipilimumab. Receptors originate from a human donor with non-small cell lung cancer who had stable disease on radiotherapy plus ipilimumab. CDR3s include the opening cysteine and the closing phenylalanine or tryptophan. A D gene is named only where the DNA matches it firmly. Some rows mark clone size as missing; the rest say once, few, many or name a class of expanded clone.

V,D,size,J,DNA,CDR3
TRBV2,TRBD2,-,TRBJ2-1,TGTGCCAGCAGGGCCGGAGGGACTAGCGGCTGGAGCTCCTACAATGAGCAGTTCTTC,CASRAGGTSGWSSYNEQFF
TRBV6-6,TRBD1,-,TRBJ1-5,TGTGCCAGCAGTGCCACAGGGGGTTCCAATCAGCCCCAGCATTTT,CASSATGGSNQPQHF
TRBV5-1,TRBD1,-,TRBJ1-5,TGCGCCAGCAGCTTAGGGACAGATAGCAATCAGCCCCAGCATTTT,CASSLGTDSNQPQHF
TRBV6-1,-,-,TRBJ2-1,TGTGCCAGCACCAAAGAGGGGGGGCTTCAGAATGAGCAGTTCTTC,CASTKEGGLQNEQFF
TRBV6-5,-,-,TRBJ2-1,TGTGCCAGCGGTTGGACGGGCCGCGGTGAGCAGTTCTTC,CASGWTGRGEQFF
TRBV18,TRBD1,-,TRBJ1-2,TGTGCCAGCTCACCCTTTACCACAGGGGACTCTAACTATGGCTACACCTTC,CASSPFTTGDSNYGYTF
TRBV2,TRBD1,-,TRBJ1-6,TGTGCCAGCAGTGTAGGGGCGGGACAGGGGACTTCACCCCTCCACTTT,CASSVGAGQGTSPLHF
TRBV6-5,-,-,TRBJ2-7,TGTGCCAGCAGCCTCCGGGGTAGGGACGAGCAGTACTTC,CASSLRGRDEQYF
TRBV5-4,-,-,TRBJ1-2,TGTGCCAGCAGCTCGGGACCCGGGGGCTATGGCTACACCTTC,CASSSGPGGYGYTF
TRBV9,TRBD2,-,TRBJ2-1,TGTGCCAGCAGCGTAACCCCCCGGGCGGGAGGCGGTAATGAGCAGTTCTTC,CASSVTPRAGGGNEQFF
TRBV6-1,TRBD1,-,TRBJ1-3,TGTGCCAGCAGTCCACAGGGGGCCTCTGGAAACACCATATATTTT,CASSPQGASGNTIYF
TRBV9,-,-,TRBJ1-2,TGTGCCAGCAGCGCCAGGGGCCACTATGGCTACACCTTC,CASSARGHYGYTF
TRBV19,TRBD1,-,TRBJ1-5,TGTGCCAGTAGTCTGGGACAGGTCAATCAGCCCCAGCATTTT,CASSLGQVNQPQHF
TRBV27,-,-,TRBJ2-7,TGTGCCAGCAGGACCCTACAGGTCTCCTCCTACGAGCAGTACTTC,CASRTLQVSSYEQYF
TRBV10-1,-,few,TRBJ1-3,TGCGCCAGCAGTGAGGACAGTAGCTCTGGAAACACCATATATTTT,CASSEDSSSGNTIYF
TRBV6-1,-,once,TRBJ1-2,TGTGCCAGCAGTGAAACGTCCTCCCGTGGCTACACCTTC,CASSETSSRGYTF
TRBV18,-,-,TRBJ1-1,TGTGCCAGCTCACCGGGGCAGAACACTGAAGCTTTCTTT,CASSPGQNTEAFF
TRBV14,-,-,TRBJ2-1,TGTGCCAGCAGCCAGGAACGGTACAATGAGCAGTTCTTC,CASSQERYNEQFF
TRBV28,-,-,TRBJ1-5,TGTGCCAGCAGTGCTCCCCGAGGGCCCCAGCATTTT,CASSAPRGPQHF
TRBV19,-,few,TRBJ2-7,TGTGCCAGTAGTGACTACTCCTACGAGCAGTACTTC,CASSDYSYEQYF
TRBV27,TRBD1,-,TRBJ2-3,TGTGCCAGCAGTTTAATTCGCCCTGACAGGGGGCGGACAGATACGCAGTATTTT,CASSLIRPDRGRTDTQYF
TRBV19,-,-,TRBJ1-1,TGTGCCAGTAGGGACAGGAACACTGAAGCTTTCTTT,CASRDRNTEAFF
TRBV6-1,-,-,TRBJ1-4,TGTGCCAGCAGTGAAGCGCTGACAACAGGGAATGAAAAACTGTTTTTT,CASSEALTTGNEKLFF
TRBV5-6,-,-,TRBJ2-7,TGTGCCAGCAGCTTGGAAGGCTCCCAAGTATCCTACGAGCAGTACTTC,CASSLEGSQVSYEQYF
TRBV6-1,-,-,TRBJ1-1,TGTGCCAGCCCTGAATCCGGCGGGGGGACTGAAGCTTTCTTT,CASPESGGGTEAFF
TRBV4-1,-,-,TRBJ1-3,TGCGCCAGCAGCCAAACGCCCAGTTCTGAAAACACCATATATTTT,CASSQTPSSENTIYF
TRBV25-1,-,-,TRBJ2-5,TGTGCCAGCAGCTCGCGACAGGGAGGAGGGGAGACCCAGTACTTC,CASSSRQGGGETQYF
TRBV18,-,-,TRBJ1-1,TGTGCCAGCTCACCCTTCACCGGGCCTGAAGCTTTCTTT,CASSPFTGPEAFF
TRBV7-9,TRBD1,-,TRBJ2-3,TGTGCCAGCAGCTTAGCCGGGACAGGCACAGATACGCAGTATTTT,CASSLAGTGTDTQYF
TRBV7-9,-,-,TRBJ1-3,TGTGCCAGCAGCTTAGCGGAACTAAACACCATATATTTT,CASSLAELNTIYF
TRBV11-2,-,-,TRBJ1-3,TGTGCCAGCAGCTCCGGGCCGAGAAACACCATATATTTT,CASSSGPRNTIYF
TRBV11-3,-,-,TRBJ2-7,TGTGCCAGCAGCCTCGGGACACAGACCTACGAGCAGTACTTC,CASSLGTQTYEQYF
TRBV7-3,-,-,TRBJ2-1,TGTGCCAGCAGCTTACAAAGGGCAGGGACCGGGAATGAGCAGTTCTTC,CASSLQRAGTGNEQFF
TRBV5-1,-,-,TRBJ1-1,TGCGCCAGCAGCTTGGAGAGGAACACTGAAGCTTTCTTT,CASSLERNTEAFF
TRBV6-5,-,-,TRBJ2-3,TGTGCCAGCAGTTACTCCGAGCGGACCACAGATACGCAGTATTTT,CASSYSERTTDTQYF
TRBV30,-,-,TRBJ1-2,TGTGCCTGGCTTAACCGGGACGGACTATTTGAGGGCTACACCTTC,CAWLNRDGLFEGYTF
TRBV9,-,-,TRBJ2-1,TGTGCCAGTGGCGGGGACTGGTCATACAATGAGCAGTTCTTC,CASGGDWSYNEQFF
TRBV5-4,TRBD2,-,TRBJ2-7,TGTGCCAGCAGCACCGGGGGGGTAGGTCGGTACGAGCAGTACTTC,CASSTGGVGRYEQYF
TRBV4-2,-,-,TRBJ1-2,TGTGCCAGCAGCCAAGCCCAGTATGGCTACACCTTC,CASSQAQYGYTF
TRBV2,-,-,TRBJ1-3,TGTGCCAGGACAGGCGGGTCTGGAAACACCATATATTTT,CARTGGSGNTIYF
TRBV19,-,-,TRBJ1-1,TGTGCCAGTAGTACTGGAGGGATGCGGAACACTGAAGCTTTCTTT,CASSTGGMRNTEAFF
TRBV7-8,TRBD1,-,TRBJ2-2,TGTGCCAGCATAAGGGACAGCCCCACCGGGGAGCTGTTTTTT,CASIRDSPTGELFF
TRBV9,-,-,TRBJ2-1,TGTGCCAGCAGCGCCTCTGACGGGAGAATCGATGAGCAGTTCTTC,CASSASDGRIDEQFF
TRBV15,TRBD1,-,TRBJ1-4,TGTGCCACTCAGGAAAGGGGGCCCGCTAATGAAAAACTGTTTTTT,CATQERGPANEKLFF
TRBV6-5,-,-,TRBJ2-7,TGTGCCAGCAGTGGTTCAGCCCGAGGGACCTACGAGCAGTACTTC,CASSGSARGTYEQYF
TRBV7-9,TRBD1,-,TRBJ1-2,TGTGCCAGCAGCACCCGACAGGGGGAAAAGTCTCGGGGCTACACCTTC,CASSTRQGEKSRGYTF
TRBV28,-,-,TRBJ2-7,TGTGCCAGCAGGAGAGGACAGACCTACTACGAGCAGTACTTC,CASRRGQTYYEQYF